This record concerns one TCR beta chain sequence. The target antigen is unknown. The sample originates from a study of CD8+ T cells in alopecia areata. Findings of the study overall: Scalp sample sequencing also detects resident alphabeta T cells of normal skin.

Extraction and reverse transcription of RNA yielded cDNA as the sequencing template. Assay used: immunoSEQ multiplex PCR; TCRdb lists only in-frame clones, some missing. The table includes about 130,000 clones, 45% to 65% detected once. The clonotype originates from a human donor with alopecia areata. The specimen was CD4+ T cells sorted from blood, collected at week 0.

CDR3 protein: CASSPRGTGELFF. CDR3 coding DNA: TGTGCCAGCAGCCCGCGAGGCACCGGGGAGCTGTTTTTT. This chain links TRBV5-4 with TRBJ2-2; D is undetermined. The V and J ends lost 4 bases and 4 bases respectively, with 8 bases between them. This CDR3 has 13 amino acids. Per the germline V gene, CDR1 is SGHNT and CDR2 is YYREEE (reference sequence).